These 11 T cell receptor beta chains originate from one sample sequenced in a study of T cell responses to AZD1222 COVID-19 vaccine. Data came from immunoSEQ multiplex PCR; TCRdb stores just in-frame clones and leaves some out. The sample consists of 130,000 to 150,000 clones, around 87% of them appearing once. The starting material was peripheral blood, obtained on day 0 of AZD1222 vaccination. The source is an adult in good health.

This clone has just one count. CDR3: CASSSQTGSFSGANVLTF. As DNA, the CDR3 is TGTGCCAGCAGCTCCCAGACAGGATCCTTCTCTGGGGCCAACGTCCTGACTTTC. The chain carries TRBV7-8 and TRBJ2-6; D perhaps matches TRBD1 (6 bases). Germline V CDR1 and CDR2: SGHVS, FQNEAQ. This CDR3 contains 18 residues. V was trimmed by 4 bases and J by 0 bases, leaving 16 bases between them.

This chain joins TRBV19 and TRBJ1-2; no clear D. Germline V CDR1 and CDR2: LNHDA, SQIVND (reference sequence). This CDR3 is built from 13 residues. Deletions cut 6 bases from V and 4 bases from J, with 12 bases between. CDR3 sequence: CASSLSNSYGYTF. Written as DNA, the CDR3 is TGTGCCAGTAGCCTATCCAACAGCTATGGCTACACCTTC.

Of note for this clone: A junction boundary mismatches the germline segment, possibly from a read error. The genes are TRBV7-8 and TRBJ2-7; 7 nucleotides align to TRBD2. The germline gives CDR1 SGHVS, CDR2 FQNEAQ. This CDR3 region has 20 residues. The CDR3 DNA reads TGTGCCAGCAGCCTAGCTTATGGGTCCAGCGGGAAAACGAGCTCCTACGAGCAGTACTTC. Amino acid sequence: CASSLAYGSSGKTSSYEQYF.

This chain uses TRBV18 with TRBJ1-2, with D unresolved. Trimming removed 2 bases from V and 0 bases from J, with 10 bases in between. The CDR3 is made up of 15 amino acids. The germline V gene encodes CDR1 KGHSH and CDR2 LQKENI. The CDR3 loop is CASSPGADSNYGYTF. CDR3 in DNA: TGTGCCAGCTCACCAGGAGCGGATTCTAACTATGGCTACACCTTC.

The chain links TRBV5-4 to TRBJ1-1; possible D gene TRBD1, 5 bases. There are 15 residues in the CDR3. Trimming cost V 5 bases and J 4 bases, with 18 bases left between them. The germline V gene has CDR1 SGHNT and CDR2 YYREEE (reference sequence). The chain's CDR3 is CASSREVGVGTEAFF. For the CDR3, the DNA is TGTGCCAGCAGTCGGGAGGTAGGGGTGGGCACTGAAGCTTTCTTT.

The DNA of the CDR3 is TGTGCCAGCTCACCATGGAGGGACCGGAACACTGAAGCTTTCTTT. Translating gives CASSPWRDRNTEAFF. The rearrangement uses TRBV18 and TRBJ1-1; a possible D gene is TRBD1 (5 bases). The CDR3 runs 15 residues. V dropped 2 bases and J dropped 1 base, with 11 bases sitting between them. From germline, CDR1 is KGHSH and CDR2 LQKENI.

This chain uses TRBV20-1 with TRBJ1-2; D unclear. Germline V gene sequence: CDR1 DFQATT, CDR2 SNEGSKA (reference sequence). The V and J ends lost 5 bases and 7 bases respectively, with 11 bases between them. The CDR3 is 11 residues long. The DNA for the CDR3 is TGCAGTGCTCCAGAAATAGGTGGCTACACCTTC. It yields the protein CSAPEIGGYTF.

This chain links TRBV11-2 with TRBJ2-1, with TRBD1 matching 9 bases. J was trimmed by 5 bases and V by 4 bases; bases with no gene match: 12. CDR3 length: 17 residues. Per germline, CDR1 SGHAT and CDR2 FQNNGV. The CDR3 is CASSSGRTGGAHNEQFF. The CDR3, as DNA: TGTGCCAGCAGCTCAGGTCGAACAGGGGGCGCTCACAATGAGCAGTTCTTC.

V usage is TRBV12-5 and J usage is TRBJ1-5; D ambiguous. The V gene lost 1 base and the J gene lost 9 bases, with 13 bases spanning the gap. Germline CDR1 reads LGHNT; CDR2 reads FRNRAP. CDR3 length: 14 amino acids. In DNA, the CDR3 is TGTGCTAGTGGTTTGGACAGAGGAGATGGGCCCCAGCATTTT. It translates to CASGLDRGDGPQHF.

The chain is built from TRBV15 and TRBJ2-1; D may be TRBD2 (6 bases). The CDR3 is 15 residues long. V was clipped by 3 bases and J by 6 bases, with 15 bases between them. Germline V CDR1 and CDR2: LNHNV, YYDKDF (reference sequence). The CDR3 reads CATSSKPQGGNEQFF. The DNA for the CDR3 is TGTGCCACCAGCAGTAAACCTCAGGGAGGCAATGAGCAGTTCTTC. Drawing the rest from reference TRBV15 and TRBJ2-1, the complete variable domain is DAMVIQNPRYQVTQFGKPVTLSCSQTLNHNVMYWYQQKSSQAPKLLFHYYDKDFNNEADTPDNFQSRRPNTSFCFLDIRSPGLGDTAMYLCATSSKPQGGNEQFFGPGTRLTVL.

CDR3 bases: TGTGCCTGGAGTCCCAAGGGCTCTGGAAACACCATATATTTT. This translates into CAWSPKGSGNTIYF. The rearrangement joins TRBV30 to TRBJ1-3; D is unresolved. Trimming cost V 2 bases and J 0 bases, with 8 bases left between them. The CDR3 sequence is 14 residues long. CDR1 is GTSNPN, CDR2 SVGIG, per germline (reference sequence).